The next 2 T cell receptor beta chains were all read from a single sample in a study of memory CD4+ T cells and cytomegalovirus serostatus (dated by TCRdb to the late 2010s). Library preparation was by the immunoSEQ multiplex PCR assay. The table comes from immuneACCESS by way of TCRdb, which keeps in-frame sequences with V and J called. Part of the clones is missing from these tables; in studies checked, under half for an unresolved V gene and the rest for unknown reasons. The sample profile shows tens of thousands of clones; 65% to 80% of them were found once. Roughly 0.6% of the sample is in the top ten clones. A FACSAria II was used to sort memory CD4+ T cells, defined as single viable CD3+CD4+CD8-CD45RO+ cells. The sample comprised memory CD4+ T cells from blood. Receptors originate from an adult in good health and CMV-seronegative.

The DNA of the CDR3 is TGTGCCAGCAGCCCCGACTCTGGAAACACCATATATTTT. Protein: CASSPDSGNTIYF. V gene TRBV28 combines with J gene TRBJ1-3, with D unresolved. The germline V gene encodes CDR1 MDHEN and CDR2 SYDVKM. V was cut by 6 bases and J by 0 bases, with 6 bases left in between. The CDR3 runs 13 residues.

The rearrangement joins TRBV4-1 to TRBJ2-3; maybe TRBD2 (5 bases). V shed 1 base and J shed 4 bases, with 9 bases lying between them. Germline V gene lookup returns CDR1 MGHRA and CDR2 YSYEKL. This CDR3 has 14 amino acids. The CDR3 sequence: CASSQGPGSDTQYF. CDR3 nucleotide sequence: TGCGCCAGCAGCCAAGGTCCGGGGTCAGATACGCAGTATTTT.